The table lists the clone carrying this T cell receptor beta chain with a few counts. Antigen: not known. This sample was included in a study of T cells after yellow fever vaccination. Template-switching 5'RACE yielded the TCR cDNA; a universal primer site and UMIs were added in the process. TCRdb processed the 5' RACE reads anew with MiXCR; each CDR3 protein has one entry. Of approximately 550,000 distinct CDR3 sequences in the sample, approximately 15% were seen once. Between the trimmed V and J ends, which lost 6 bases and 9 bases, there was a span of 12 bases. CDR3 length: 12 amino acids. Per the germline V gene, CDR1 is MNHEY and CDR2 is SVGAGI. Findings of the study overall: CD4 and CD8 compartments shared a small share of clonotypes.

The input for sequencing was PBMCs, taken on the day of the yellow fever booster vaccination. The TCR was taken from a man younger than 40 who received the YFV17D yellow fever vaccine. The chain has TRBV6-5 and TRBJ2-1; D gene unclear. The CDR3 nucleotides are TGTGCCAGCAGGCCCCCTTTGGGTGAGCAGTTCTTC. Encoded protein: CASRPPLGEQFF.